These 9 T cell receptor beta chains came from one sample sequenced in a study of blood T cell repertoires in COVID-19 (dated by TCRdb to 2020 to 2022). Libraries were prepared through the immunoSEQ multiplex PCR assay. In its TCRdb copy, this immuneACCESS table keeps in-frame sequences only and misses some clones. Where compared with another copy, unresolved V genes explain less than half of these, and the others have no known cause. The table for this sample lists about 190,000 clones; approximately 84% of them were counted only once. The top ten constitute more than 2.5% of the sample. The sample comprised PBMCs or T cells enriched from blood (not recorded which). All receptors come from a woman younger than 45 who had recovered from COVID-19.

The DNA of the CDR3 is TGTGCCAGCAGCTTAGCGTTAGGGGGCAATCAGCCCCAGCATTTT. Protein: CASSLALGGNQPQHF. This rearrangement joins TRBV7-6 to TRBJ1-5; perhaps TRBD1 as D (5 bases). This CDR3 has 15 residues. CDR1 is SGHVS and CDR2 is FNYEAQ in the germline V gene. V gave up 0 bases and J gave up 2 bases, with 8 bases separating them. Combining the CDR3 with reference TRBV7-6 and TRBJ1-5 gives the whole variable domain GAGVSQSPRYKVTKRGQDVALRCDPISGHVSLYWYRQALGQGPEFLTYFNYEAQQDKSGLPNDRFSAERPEGSISTLTIQRTEQRDSAMYRCASSLALGGNQPQHFGDGTRLSIL.

The chain is built from TRBV11-2 and TRBJ2-7; possibly TRBD2 for D (5 bases). The germline V and J ends were trimmed by 7 bases and 7 bases, with 26 bases remaining between them. This CDR3 is 16 amino acids long. The V gene's germline CDR1 is SGHAT and CDR2 FQNNGV. The CDR3 DNA follows: TGTGCCAGCACCAAAGGGCGGCTAGCAGGCCCTCGGGAGCAGTACGTC. Its protein is CASTKGRLAGPREQYV.

The chain links TRBV11-2 to TRBJ1-2; a weak D match, TRBD1 (5 bases). The V end lost 3 bases, the J end lost 5 bases, and 13 bases lay between the germline ends. The germline V gene encodes CDR1 SGHAT and CDR2 FQNNGV. The CDR3 consists of 14 residues. CDR3 in amino acids: CASSFTDSAYGYTF. The CDR3 region has the DNA TGTGCCAGCAGCTTTACCGACAGCGCTTATGGCTACACCTTC.

This clone was seen only once. J is TRBJ1-1 and V is TRBV6-5; tentatively, D is TRBD1 (5 bases). The CDR3 runs to 15 residues. V was cut by 2 bases and J by 1 base, with 11 bases left in between. The germline V gene encodes CDR1 MNHEY and CDR2 SVGAGI. The CDR3 DNA is TGTGCCAGCAGTTACAGGTACAGGACGAACACTGAAGCTTTCTTT. Translating it yields CASSYRYRTNTEAFF.

This clone was counted between two and nine times. V gene TRBV25-1 combines with J gene TRBJ1-1, with D possibly matching TRBD1 (5 bases). V gave up 1 base and J gave up 4 bases, with 10 bases separating them. Germline lookup yields CDR1 MGHDK and CDR2 SYGVNS. This CDR3 has 14 residues. The CDR3: CASSELRGPTEAFF. The CDR3 DNA reads as TGTGCCAGCAGTGAATTAAGGGGTCCCACTGAAGCTTTCTTT.

The chain joins TRBV24-1 to TRBJ2-5; TRBD2 might be the D (7 bases). The V and J ends lost 6 bases and 4 bases respectively, with 11 bases between them. The V gene's germline CDR1 is KGHDR and CDR2 SFDVKD. The CDR3 extends over 13 amino acids. CDR3 DNA sequence: TGTGCCACCAGTAAGGGGGGGGCAGAGACCCAGTACTTC. Its protein is CATSKGGAETQYF.

This rearrangement joins TRBV9 to TRBJ1-1; D remains ambiguous. The V gene's germline CDR1 is SGDLS and CDR2 YYNGEE. Trimming pared 0 bases from V and 2 bases from J, leaving 8 bases between. The CDR3 contains 14 residues. CDR3: CASSVDGKNTEAFF. The CDR3 DNA reads TGTGCCAGCAGCGTAGACGGGAAAAACACTGAAGCTTTCTTT.

V is TRBV6-1 and J is TRBJ2-1; 11 bases fit TRBD1. With V trimmed by 1 base and J by 2 bases, 1 base remained unmatched. Looked up from germline, CDR1 is MNHNS and CDR2 is SASEGT. The CDR3 has 16 residues. This chain's CDR3 is CASSEGGQGAYNEQFF. The CDR3 bases are TGTGCCAGCAGTGAAGGGGGACAGGGGGCCTACAATGAGCAGTTCTTC.

The rearrangement links TRBV7-9 to TRBJ2-5, with 14 positions matching TRBD2. The germline V gene has CDR1 SEHNR and CDR2 FQNEAQ (reference sequence). This CDR3 has 16 amino acids. The V and J ends lost 3 bases and 3 bases, in that order; junction bases with no gene match: 3. CDR3 loop: CASSFPGLAGEETQYF. The DNA for the CDR3 is TGTGCCAGCAGCTTTCCGGGACTAGCGGGAGAAGAGACCCAGTACTTC.